The clone carrying this T cell receptor (beta chain) was recorded many times. Its antigen is not known. CDR1 is LGHNA and CDR2 is YSLEER in the germline V gene. The CDR3 sequence is 13 residues long. The V end lost 3 bases, the J end lost 3 bases, and 6 bases lay between the germline ends. This sample was included in a study of T cells after yellow fever vaccination. Broader study findings: Reappearing after the booster were most of the clones from primary vaccination (roughly 95% CD4, approximately 85% CD8). A faster peak, day 5 versus 15, was reached by the weaker secondary response.

TCRdb passed the 5' RACE reads through MiXCR, listing each CDR3 protein once. The data show some 110,000 distinct CDR3 sequences, 7.4% seen once. Sample: CD4+ T cells sorted from PBMCs, taken approximately 11 days after the first yellow fever vaccination. The receptor was isolated from a man in his late teens or twenties who received the YFV17D yellow fever vaccine. The chain recombines TRBV4-3 with TRBJ1-5; a weak D match, TRBD1 (5 bases). The CDR3 nucleotides are TGCGCCAGCAGCCAGGACAACAATCAGCCCCAGCATTTT. Translating it yields CASSQDNNQPQHF.